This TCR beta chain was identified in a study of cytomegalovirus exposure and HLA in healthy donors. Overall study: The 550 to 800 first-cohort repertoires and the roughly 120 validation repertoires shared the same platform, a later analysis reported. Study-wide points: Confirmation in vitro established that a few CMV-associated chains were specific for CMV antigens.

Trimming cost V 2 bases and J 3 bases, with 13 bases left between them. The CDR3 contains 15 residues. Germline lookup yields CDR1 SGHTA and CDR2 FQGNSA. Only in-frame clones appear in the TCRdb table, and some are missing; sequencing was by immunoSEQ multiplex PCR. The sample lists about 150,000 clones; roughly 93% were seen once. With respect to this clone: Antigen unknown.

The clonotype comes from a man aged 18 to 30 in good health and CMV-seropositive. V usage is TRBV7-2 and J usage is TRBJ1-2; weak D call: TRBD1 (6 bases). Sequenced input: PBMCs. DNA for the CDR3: TGTGCCAGCAGCTTAAACAGGGCCCTCTACTATGGCTACACCTTC. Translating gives CASSLNRALYYGYTF.